This entry is about one T cell receptor beta chain. The target antigen is unknown. Using immunoSEQ multiplex PCR, the repertoire was profiled, and TCRdb retains in-frame clones only, with some absent. Among about a million clones listed, more than 75% were seen once. This record comes from a study of shared clonotypes between healthy human individuals. Germline-derived CDR1 and CDR2 are SGHRS and YFSETQ. Trimming cost V 5 bases and J 2 bases, with 8 bases left between them. The CDR3 has 12 amino acids. Study results and limitations: Several donors held 5% to 5.5% of naive CD4 clonotypes in common. The four-donor shared clonotypes exceeded non-shared clonotypes in generation probability, with non-shared ones scoring lower.

Donors had no recently reported acute infections or vaccinations and were HIV-negative. It was into CD45RA+ naive and CD45RA-negative memory subsets that the CD4+ cells were split. The origin of this receptor is a man aged 18 to 29 in good health. The chain joins TRBV5-1 to TRBJ2-7; D is perhaps TRBD1 (6 bases). Sequencing input: memory CD4+ T cells sorted from blood. The subset denotes: CD45RA-negative fraction. The CDR3 loop is CASRTGPYEQYF. The CDR3 region has the DNA TGCGCCAGCAGAACAGGGCCCTACGAGCAGTACTTC.